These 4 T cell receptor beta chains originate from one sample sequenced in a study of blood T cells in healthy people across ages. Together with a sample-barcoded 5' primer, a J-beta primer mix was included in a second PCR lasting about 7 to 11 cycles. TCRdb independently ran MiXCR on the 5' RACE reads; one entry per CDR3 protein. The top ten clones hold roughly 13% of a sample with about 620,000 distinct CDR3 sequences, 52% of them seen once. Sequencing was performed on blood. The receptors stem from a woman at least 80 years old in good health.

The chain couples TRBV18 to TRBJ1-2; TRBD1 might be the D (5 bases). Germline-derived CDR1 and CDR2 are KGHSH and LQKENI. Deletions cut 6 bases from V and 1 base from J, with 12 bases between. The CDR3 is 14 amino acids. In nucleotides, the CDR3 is TGTGCCAGCTCCTCGTCAGGGATTAACTATGGCTACACCTTC. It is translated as CASSSSGINYGYTF.

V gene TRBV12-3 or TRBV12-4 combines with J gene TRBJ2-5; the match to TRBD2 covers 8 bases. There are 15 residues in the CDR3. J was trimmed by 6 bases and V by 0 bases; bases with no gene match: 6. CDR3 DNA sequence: TGTGCCAGCAGTTTAGCCGGGGGGGGCCCGAAGACCCAGTACTTC. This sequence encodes CASSLAGGGPKTQYF.

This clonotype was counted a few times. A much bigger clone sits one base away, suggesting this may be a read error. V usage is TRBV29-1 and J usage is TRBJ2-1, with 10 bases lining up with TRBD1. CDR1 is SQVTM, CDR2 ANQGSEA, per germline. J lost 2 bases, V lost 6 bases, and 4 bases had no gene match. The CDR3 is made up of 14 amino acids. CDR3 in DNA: TGCAGCGTGAAGGACAGGGGGGCCTACAATGAGCAGTTCTTC. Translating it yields CSVKDRGAYNEQFF.

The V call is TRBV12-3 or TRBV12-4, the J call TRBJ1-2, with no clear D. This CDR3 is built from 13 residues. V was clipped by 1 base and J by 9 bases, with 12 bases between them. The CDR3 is CASSLVIGERYTF. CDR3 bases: TGTGCCAGCAGTTTAGTTATAGGAGAGCGCTACACCTTC.